The present T cell receptor beta chain was sequenced within a study of T-cell memory formation after mild COVID-19. Germline loops: CDR1 SGHKS, CDR2 YYEKEE (reference sequence). CDR3 size: 14 residues. V shed 7 bases and J shed 10 bases, with 24 bases lying between them. TCRdb re-derived calls from the 5' RACE reads in MiXCR, one entry per CDR3 protein. This sample has 500,000 to 600,000 distinct CDR3 sequences; more than 15% occur once, and the top ten carry around 12%. The receptor comes from an adult woman who had mild COVID-19 (a few samples of this study predate the infection). Cell type and time point are not known. Sequenced input: PBMCs or a T cell subset sorted from them (not recorded which). The chain combines TRBV5-5 with TRBJ2-7; a weak D match, TRBD2 (7 bases). CDR3 amino acids: CASFLRTSGGAQYF. In nucleotides, the CDR3 is TGTGCCAGCTTCCTCAGGACTTCGGGGGGCGCCCAGTACTTC.